The T cell receptor (beta chain) described here comes from a study of T-cell reconstitution after alpha-beta-depleted transplantation in children. The sample holds a few counts of this clonotype. What it recognizes is unknown. Findings of the study overall: At around two months after transplant, the alpha-beta T cells were reportedly derived from several hundred expanded clones that came from non-depleted graft cells. Surviving recipient T cells and thymic progenitors underlay high day-60 TCRbeta diversity in some patients. Fresh T-cell production supplied most of the T-cell counts and diversity seen one year after transplant.

The authors prepared the TCRbeta library with unique molecular identifiers. TCRdb passed the PCR reads through MiXCR, listing each CDR3 protein once. The table lists some 830,000 distinct CDR3 sequences, approximately 15% of them singletons, with around 5.3% in the top ten. The CDR3 spans 14 residues. V was clipped by 3 bases and J by 6 bases, with 12 bases between them. The material was PBMCs, mostly from graft donor cells, obtained 360 days after TCRalphabeta/CD19-depleted stem cell transplant. This sequence originates from a male patient aged 5 to 17 who had a stem cell transplant for acute lymphoblastic leukemia, so the T cells may come from the graft donor. The chain links TRBV12-3 or TRBV12-4 to TRBJ2-1, with D unclear. The CDR3 sequence is CASSFATDGNEQFF. CDR3 DNA: TGTGCCAGCAGTTTCGCGACCGACGGCAATGAGCAGTTCTTC.